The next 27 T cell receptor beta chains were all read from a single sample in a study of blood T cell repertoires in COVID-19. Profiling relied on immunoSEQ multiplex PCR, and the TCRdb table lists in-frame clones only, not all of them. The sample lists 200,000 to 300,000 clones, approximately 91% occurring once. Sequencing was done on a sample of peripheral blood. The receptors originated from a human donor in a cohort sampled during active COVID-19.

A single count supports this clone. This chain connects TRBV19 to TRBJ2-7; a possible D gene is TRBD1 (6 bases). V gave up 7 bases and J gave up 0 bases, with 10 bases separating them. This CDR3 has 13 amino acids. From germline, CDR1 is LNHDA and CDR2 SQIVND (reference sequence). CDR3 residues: CASKRDNSYEQYF. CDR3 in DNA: TGTGCCAGTAAGAGGGACAACTCCTACGAGCAGTACTTC.

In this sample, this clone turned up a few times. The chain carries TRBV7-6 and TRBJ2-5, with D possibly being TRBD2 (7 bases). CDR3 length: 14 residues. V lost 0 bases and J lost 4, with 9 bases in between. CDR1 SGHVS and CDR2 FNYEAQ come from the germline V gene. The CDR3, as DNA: TGTGCCAGCAGCTTAGCGGGGGGGGCAGAGACCCAGTACTTC. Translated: CASSLAGGAETQYF.

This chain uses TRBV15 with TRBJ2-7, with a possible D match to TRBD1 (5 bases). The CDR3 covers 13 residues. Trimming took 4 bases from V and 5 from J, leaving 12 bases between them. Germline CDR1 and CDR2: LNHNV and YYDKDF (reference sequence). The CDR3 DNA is TGTGCCACCAGCACAGGACATATTCACGAGCAGTACTTC. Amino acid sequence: CATSTGHIHEQYF.

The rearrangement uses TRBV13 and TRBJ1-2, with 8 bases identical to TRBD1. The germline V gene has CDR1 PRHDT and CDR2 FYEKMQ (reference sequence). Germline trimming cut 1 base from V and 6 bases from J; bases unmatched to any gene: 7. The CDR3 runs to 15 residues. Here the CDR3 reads CASSLALDRENGYTF. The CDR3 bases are TGTGCCAGCAGCTTAGCCCTGGACAGGGAGAATGGCTACACCTTC.

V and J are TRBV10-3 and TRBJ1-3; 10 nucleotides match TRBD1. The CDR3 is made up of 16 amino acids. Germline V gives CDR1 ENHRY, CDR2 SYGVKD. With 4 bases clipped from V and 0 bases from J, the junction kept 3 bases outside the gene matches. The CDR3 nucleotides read TGTGCCATCAGTGGACAGGGGGCAGTCTCTGGAAACACCATATATTTT. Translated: CAISGQGAVSGNTIYF.

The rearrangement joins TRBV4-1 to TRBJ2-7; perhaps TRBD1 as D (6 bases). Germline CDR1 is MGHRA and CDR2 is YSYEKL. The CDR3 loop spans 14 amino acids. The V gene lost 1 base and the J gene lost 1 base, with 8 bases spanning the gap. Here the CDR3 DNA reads TGCGCCAGCAGCCAAGGTAGGGGGTCCTACGAGCAGTACTTC. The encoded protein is CASSQGRGSYEQYF.

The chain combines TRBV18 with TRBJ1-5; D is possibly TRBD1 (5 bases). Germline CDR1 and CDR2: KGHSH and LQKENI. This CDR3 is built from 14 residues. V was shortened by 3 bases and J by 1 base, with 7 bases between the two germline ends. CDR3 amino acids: CASSPGGSNQPQHF. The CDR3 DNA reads TGTGCCAGCTCACCGGGGGGGAGCAATCAGCCCCAGCATTTT.

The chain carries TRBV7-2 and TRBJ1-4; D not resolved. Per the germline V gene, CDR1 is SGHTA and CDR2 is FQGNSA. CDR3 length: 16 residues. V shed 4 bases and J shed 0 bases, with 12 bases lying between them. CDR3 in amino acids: CASSSNSGATNEKLFF. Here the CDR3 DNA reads TGTGCCAGCAGCTCCAACTCAGGTGCAACTAATGAAAAACTGTTTTTT. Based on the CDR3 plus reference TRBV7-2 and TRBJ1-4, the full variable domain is GAGVSQSPSNKVTEKGKDVELRCDPISGHTALYWYRQSLGQGLEFLIYFQGNSAPDKSGLPSDRFSAERTGGSVSTLTIQRTQQEDSAVYLCASSSNSGATNEKLFFGSGTQLSVL.

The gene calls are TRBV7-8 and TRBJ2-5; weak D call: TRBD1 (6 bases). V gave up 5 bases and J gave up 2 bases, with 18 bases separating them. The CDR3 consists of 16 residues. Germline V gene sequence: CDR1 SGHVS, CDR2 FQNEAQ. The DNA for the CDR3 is TGTGCCAGCAGCCCATTGGGGACAATCATTCAAGAGACCCAGTACTTC. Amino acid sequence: CASSPLGTIIQETQYF. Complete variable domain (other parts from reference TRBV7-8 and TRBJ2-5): GAGVSQSPRYKVAKRGQDVALRCDPISGHVSLFWYQQALGQGPEFLTYFQNEAQLDKSGLPSDRFFAERPEGSVSTLKIQRTQQEDSAVYLCASSPLGTIIQETQYFGPGTRLLVL.

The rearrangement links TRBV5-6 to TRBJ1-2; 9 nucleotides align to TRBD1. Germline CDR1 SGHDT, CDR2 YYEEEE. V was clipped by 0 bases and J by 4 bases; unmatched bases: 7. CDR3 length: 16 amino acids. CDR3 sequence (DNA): TGTGCCAGCAGCTTGGGGACAGGGGCCCCTGTCTATGGCTACACCTTC. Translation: CASSLGTGAPVYGYTF.

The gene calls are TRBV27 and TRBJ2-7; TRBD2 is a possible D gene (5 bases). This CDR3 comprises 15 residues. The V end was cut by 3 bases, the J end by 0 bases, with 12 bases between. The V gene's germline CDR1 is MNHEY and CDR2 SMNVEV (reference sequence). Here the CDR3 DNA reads TGTGCCAGCAGTTTGATACAGCGGAACTCCTACGAGCAGTACTTC. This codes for CASSLIQRNSYEQYF.

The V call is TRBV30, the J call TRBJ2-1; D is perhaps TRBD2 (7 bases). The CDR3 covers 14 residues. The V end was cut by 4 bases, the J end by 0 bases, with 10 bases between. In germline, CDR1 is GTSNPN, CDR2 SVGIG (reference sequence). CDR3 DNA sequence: TGTGCCTGGAACGGGGGGCACTCCTACAATGAGCAGTTCTTC. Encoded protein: CAWNGGHSYNEQFF.

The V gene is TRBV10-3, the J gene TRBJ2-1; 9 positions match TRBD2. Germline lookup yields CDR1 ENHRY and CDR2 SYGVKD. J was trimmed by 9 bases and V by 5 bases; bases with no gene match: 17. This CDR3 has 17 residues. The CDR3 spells CAISHRIAGEGKGEQFF. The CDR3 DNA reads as TGTGCCATCAGTCACCGAATAGCGGGAGAGGGTAAAGGTGAGCAGTTCTTC.

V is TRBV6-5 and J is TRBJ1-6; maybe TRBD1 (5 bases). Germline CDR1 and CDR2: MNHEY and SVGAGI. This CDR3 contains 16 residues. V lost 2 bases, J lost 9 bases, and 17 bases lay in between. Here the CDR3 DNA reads TGTGCCAGCAGTTACAGTAAGACACCCGGGGGTTCACCCCTCCACTTT. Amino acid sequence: CASSYSKTPGGSPLHF.

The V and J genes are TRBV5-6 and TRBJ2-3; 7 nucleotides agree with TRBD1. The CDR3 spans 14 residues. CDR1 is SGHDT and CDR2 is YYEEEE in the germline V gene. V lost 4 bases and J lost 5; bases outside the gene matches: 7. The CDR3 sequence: CASSHWTGLDTQYF. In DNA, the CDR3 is TGTGCCAGCAGCCACTGGACAGGCCTAGATACGCAGTATTTT.

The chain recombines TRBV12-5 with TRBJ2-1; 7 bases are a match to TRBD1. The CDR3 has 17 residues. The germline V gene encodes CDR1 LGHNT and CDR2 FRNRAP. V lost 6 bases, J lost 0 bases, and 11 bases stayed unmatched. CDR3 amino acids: CASGSSGQTFSYNEQFF. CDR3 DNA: TGTGCTAGTGGGTCTTCGGGACAGACATTCTCCTACAATGAGCAGTTCTTC. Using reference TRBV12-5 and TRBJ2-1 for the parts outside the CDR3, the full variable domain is DARVTQTPRHKVTEMGQEVTMRCQPILGHNTVFWYRQTMMQGLELLAYFRNRAPLDDSGMPKDRFSAEMPDATLATLKIQPSEPRDSAVYFCASGSSGQTFSYNEQFFGPGTRLTVL.

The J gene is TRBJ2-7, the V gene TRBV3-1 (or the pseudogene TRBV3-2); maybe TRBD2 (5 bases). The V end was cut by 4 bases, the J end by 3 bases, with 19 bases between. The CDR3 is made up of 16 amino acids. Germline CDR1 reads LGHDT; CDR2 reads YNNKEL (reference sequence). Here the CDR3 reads CASSLFGGAVVYEQYF. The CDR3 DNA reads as TGTGCCAGCAGCCTCTTTGGTGGAGCGGTGGTCTACGAGCAGTACTTC.

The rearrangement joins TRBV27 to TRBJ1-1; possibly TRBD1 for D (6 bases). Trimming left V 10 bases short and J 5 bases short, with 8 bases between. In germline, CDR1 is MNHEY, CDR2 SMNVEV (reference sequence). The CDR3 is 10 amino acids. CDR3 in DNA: TGTGCCATCGACAGGACTGAAGCTTTCTTT. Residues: CAIDRTEAFF.

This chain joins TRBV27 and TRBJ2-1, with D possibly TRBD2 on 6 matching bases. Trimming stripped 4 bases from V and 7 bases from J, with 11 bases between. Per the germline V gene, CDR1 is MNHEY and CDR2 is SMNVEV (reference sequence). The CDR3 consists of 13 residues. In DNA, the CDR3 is TGTGCCAGCAGTTGGGGGGATGCAAATGAGCAGTTCTTC. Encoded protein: CASSWGDANEQFF.

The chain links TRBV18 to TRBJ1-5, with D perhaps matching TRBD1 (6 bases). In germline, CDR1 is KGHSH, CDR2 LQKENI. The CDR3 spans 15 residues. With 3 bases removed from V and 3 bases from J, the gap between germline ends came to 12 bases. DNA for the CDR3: TGTGCCAGCTCACCCCGCGGACAGTTCAATCAGCCCCAGCATTTT. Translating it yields CASSPRGQFNQPQHF.

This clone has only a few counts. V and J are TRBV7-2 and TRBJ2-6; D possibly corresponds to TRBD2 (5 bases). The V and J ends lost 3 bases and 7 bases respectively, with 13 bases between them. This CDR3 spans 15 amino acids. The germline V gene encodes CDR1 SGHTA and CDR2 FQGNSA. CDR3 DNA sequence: TGTGCCAGCAGCTTGGACCCACTAGGAGCCAACGTCCTGACTTTC. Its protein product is CASSLDPLGANVLTF.

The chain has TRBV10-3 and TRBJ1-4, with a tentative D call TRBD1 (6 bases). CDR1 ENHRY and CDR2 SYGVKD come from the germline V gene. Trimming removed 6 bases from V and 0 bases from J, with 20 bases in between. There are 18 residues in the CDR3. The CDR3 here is CAIRGGTPRRATNEKLFF. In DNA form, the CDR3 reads TGTGCCATCAGGGGGGGGACACCGAGACGGGCAACTAATGAAAAACTGTTTTTT.

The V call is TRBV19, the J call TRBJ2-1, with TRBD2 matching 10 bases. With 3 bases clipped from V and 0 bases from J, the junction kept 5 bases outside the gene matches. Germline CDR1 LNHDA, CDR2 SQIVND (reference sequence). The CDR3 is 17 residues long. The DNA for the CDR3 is TGTGCCAGTAGTATGGGTAGCGGGAGGTACTCCTACAATGAGCAGTTCTTC. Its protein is CASSMGSGRYSYNEQFF.

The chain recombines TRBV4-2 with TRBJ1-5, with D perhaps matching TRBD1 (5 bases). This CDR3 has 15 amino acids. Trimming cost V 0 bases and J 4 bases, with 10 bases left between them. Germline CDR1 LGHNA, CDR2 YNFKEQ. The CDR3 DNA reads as TGTGCCAGCAGCCAAGATGGGGCTCCAAATCAGCCCCAGCATTTT. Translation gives CASSQDGAPNQPQHF.

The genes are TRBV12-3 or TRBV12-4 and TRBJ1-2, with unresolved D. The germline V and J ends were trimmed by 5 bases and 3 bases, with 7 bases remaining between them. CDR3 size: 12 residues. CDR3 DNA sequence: TGTGCCAGCAGTCTGACTGACTATGGCTACACCTTC. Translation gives CASSLTDYGYTF.

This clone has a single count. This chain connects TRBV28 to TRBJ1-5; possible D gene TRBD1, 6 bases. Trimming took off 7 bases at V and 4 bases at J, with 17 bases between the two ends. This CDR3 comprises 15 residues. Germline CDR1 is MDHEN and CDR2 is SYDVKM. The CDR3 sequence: CASKGFGGANQPQHF. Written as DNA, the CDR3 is TGTGCCAGCAAGGGCTTCGGGGGGGCGAATCAGCCCCAGCATTTT.

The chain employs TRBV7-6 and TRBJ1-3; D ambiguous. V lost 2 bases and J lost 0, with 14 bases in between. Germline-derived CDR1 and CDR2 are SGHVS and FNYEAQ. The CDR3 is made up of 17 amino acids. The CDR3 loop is CASSLYGEGYSGNTIYF. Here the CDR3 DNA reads TGTGCCAGCAGCTTATACGGGGAGGGATACTCTGGAAACACCATATATTTT.